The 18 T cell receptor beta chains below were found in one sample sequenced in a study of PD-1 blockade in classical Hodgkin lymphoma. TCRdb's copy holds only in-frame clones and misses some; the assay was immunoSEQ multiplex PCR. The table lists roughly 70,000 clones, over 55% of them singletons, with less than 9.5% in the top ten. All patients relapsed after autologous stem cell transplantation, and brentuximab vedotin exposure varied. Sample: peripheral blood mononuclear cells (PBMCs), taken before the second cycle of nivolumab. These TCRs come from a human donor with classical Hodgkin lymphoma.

CDR3 sequence (DNA): TGTGCCAGCAGCGGGTCACCGAGCGGGAGGAAAAATGAGCAGTTCTTC. It yields the protein CASSGSPSGRKNEQFF. The genes are TRBV9 and TRBJ2-1; 9 nucleotides line up with TRBD2. The CDR3 is made up of 16 amino acids. With V trimmed by 3 bases and J by 7 bases, 11 bases remained unmatched. The germline gives CDR1 SGDLS, CDR2 YYNGEE.

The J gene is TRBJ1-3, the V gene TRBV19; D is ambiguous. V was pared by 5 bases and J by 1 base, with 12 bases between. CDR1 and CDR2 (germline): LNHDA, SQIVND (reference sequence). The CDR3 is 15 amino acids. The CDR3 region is CASSAISRSGNTIYF. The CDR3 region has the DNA TGTGCCAGTAGTGCTATTTCCCGTTCTGGAAACACCATATATTTT. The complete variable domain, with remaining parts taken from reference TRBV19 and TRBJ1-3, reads DGGITQSPKYLFRKEGQNVTLSCEQNLNHDAMYWYRQDPGQGLRLIYYSQIVNDFQKGDIAEGYSVSREKKESFPLTVTSAQKNPTAFYLCASSAISRSGNTIYFGEGSWLTVV.

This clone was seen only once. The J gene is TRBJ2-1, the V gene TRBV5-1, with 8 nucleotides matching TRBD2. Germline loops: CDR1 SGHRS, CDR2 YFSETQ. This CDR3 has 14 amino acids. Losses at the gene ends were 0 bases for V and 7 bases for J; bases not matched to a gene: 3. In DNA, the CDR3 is TGCGCCAGCAGCTTGGCCGGGGGGGGGAATGAGCAGTTCTTC. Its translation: CASSLAGGGNEQFF. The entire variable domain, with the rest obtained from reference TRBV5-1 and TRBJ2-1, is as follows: KAGVTQTPRYLIKTRGQQVTLSCSPISGHRSVSWYQQTPGQGLQFLFEYFSETQRNKGNFPGRFSGRQFSNSRSEMNVSTLELGDSALYLCASSLAGGGNEQFFGPGTRLTVL.

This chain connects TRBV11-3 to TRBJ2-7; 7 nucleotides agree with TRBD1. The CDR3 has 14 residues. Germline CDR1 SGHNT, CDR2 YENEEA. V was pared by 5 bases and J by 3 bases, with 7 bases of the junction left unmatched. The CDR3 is CASSLTGKGYEQYF. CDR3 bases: TGTGCCAGCAGCCTGACAGGGAAGGGCTACGAGCAGTACTTC.

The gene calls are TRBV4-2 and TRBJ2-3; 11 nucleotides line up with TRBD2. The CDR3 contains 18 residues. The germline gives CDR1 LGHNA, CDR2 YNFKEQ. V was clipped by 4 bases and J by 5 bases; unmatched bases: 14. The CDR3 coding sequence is TGTGCCAGCAGCCGCGCGCGGAGTAGCGGGGGGGCCTTAGATACGCAGTATTTT. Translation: CASSRARSSGGALDTQYF.

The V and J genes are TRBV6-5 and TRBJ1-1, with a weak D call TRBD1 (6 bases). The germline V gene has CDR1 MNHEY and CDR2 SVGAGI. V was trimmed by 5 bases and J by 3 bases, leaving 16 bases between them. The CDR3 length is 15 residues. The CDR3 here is CASSPRLDRHTEAFF. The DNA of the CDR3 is TGTGCCAGCAGTCCACGACTCGACAGGCACACTGAAGCTTTCTTT.

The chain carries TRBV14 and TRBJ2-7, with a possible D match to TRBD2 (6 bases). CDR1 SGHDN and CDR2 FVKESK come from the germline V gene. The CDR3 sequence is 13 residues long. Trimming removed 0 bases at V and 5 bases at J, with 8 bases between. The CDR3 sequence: CASSQDPGDEQYF. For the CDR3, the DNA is TGTGCCAGCAGCCAAGATCCGGGGGACGAGCAGTACTTC.

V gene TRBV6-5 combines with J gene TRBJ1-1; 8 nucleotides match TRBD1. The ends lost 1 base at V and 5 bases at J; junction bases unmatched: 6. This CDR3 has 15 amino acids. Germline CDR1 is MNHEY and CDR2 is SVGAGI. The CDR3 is CASSYLGQGTTEAFF. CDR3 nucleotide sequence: TGTGCCAGCAGTTACTTAGGACAGGGAACTACTGAAGCTTTCTTT.

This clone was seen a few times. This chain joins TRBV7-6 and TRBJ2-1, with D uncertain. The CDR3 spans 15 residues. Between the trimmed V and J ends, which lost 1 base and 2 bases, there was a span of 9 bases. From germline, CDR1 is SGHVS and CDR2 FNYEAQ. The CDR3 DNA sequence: TGTGCCAGCAGCTTAGATCAGTCGGCCTACAATGAGCAGTTCTTC. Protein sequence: CASSLDQSAYNEQFF.

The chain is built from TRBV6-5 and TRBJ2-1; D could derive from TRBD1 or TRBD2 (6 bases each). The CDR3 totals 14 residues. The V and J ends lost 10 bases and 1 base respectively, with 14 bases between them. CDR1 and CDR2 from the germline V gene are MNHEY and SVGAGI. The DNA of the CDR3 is TGTGCCATCTCTCGGGGGCCGTCCTACAATGAGCAGTTCTTC. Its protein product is CAISRGPSYNEQFF.

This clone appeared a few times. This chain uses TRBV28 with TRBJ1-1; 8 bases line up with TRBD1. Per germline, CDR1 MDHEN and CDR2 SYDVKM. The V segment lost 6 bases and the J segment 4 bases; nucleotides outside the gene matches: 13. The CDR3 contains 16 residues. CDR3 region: CASSRNRGELGTEAFF. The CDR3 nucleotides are TGTGCCAGCAGCCGTAACAGGGGGGAACTGGGCACTGAAGCTTTCTTT.

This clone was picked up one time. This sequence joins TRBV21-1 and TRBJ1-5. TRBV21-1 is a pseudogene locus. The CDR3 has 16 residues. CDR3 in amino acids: CASIPRDVRSNQPQHF. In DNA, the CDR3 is TGTGCCAGCATCCCCCGGGACGTAAGGAGCAATCAGCCCCAGCATTTT.

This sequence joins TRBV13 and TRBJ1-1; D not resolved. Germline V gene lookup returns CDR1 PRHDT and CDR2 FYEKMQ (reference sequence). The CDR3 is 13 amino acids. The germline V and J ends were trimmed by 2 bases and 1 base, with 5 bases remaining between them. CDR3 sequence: CASSLPQNTEAFF. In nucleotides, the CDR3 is TGTGCCAGCAGCTTACCCCAGAACACTGAAGCTTTCTTT.

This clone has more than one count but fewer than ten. CDR3 nucleotides: TGCGCCAGCAGCTCTAACTATGGCTACACCTTC. Translation gives CASSSNYGYTF. This chain links TRBV5-1 with TRBJ1-2; D is undetermined. CDR3 length: 11 residues. Germline CDR1 is SGHRS and CDR2 is YFSETQ. V lost 3 bases, J lost 0 bases, and 0 bases lay in between.

CDR3 loop: CSVRAGDWQPQHF. The CDR3 coding sequence is TGCAGCGTTCGGGCAGGGGATTGGCAGCCCCAGCATTTT. This chain uses TRBV29-1 with TRBJ1-5, with D possibly matching TRBD1 (6 bases). This CDR3 is 13 amino acids long. Trimming removed 5 bases at V and 7 bases at J, with 15 bases between. CDR1 and CDR2 (germline): SQVTM, ANQGSEA. Drawing the rest from reference TRBV29-1 and TRBJ1-5, the complete variable domain is SAVISQKPSRDICQRGTSLTIQCQVDSQVTMMFWYRQQPGQSLTLIATANQGSEATYESGFVIDKFPISRPNLTFSTLTVSNMSPEDSSIYLCSVRAGDWQPQHFGDGTRLSIL.

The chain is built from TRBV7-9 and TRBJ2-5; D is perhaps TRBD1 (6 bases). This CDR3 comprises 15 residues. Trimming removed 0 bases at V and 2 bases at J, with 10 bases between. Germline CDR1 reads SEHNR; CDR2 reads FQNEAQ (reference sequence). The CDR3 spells CASSLARGLQETQYF. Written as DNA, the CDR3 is TGTGCCAGCAGCTTAGCCAGGGGTTTACAAGAGACCCAGTACTTC.

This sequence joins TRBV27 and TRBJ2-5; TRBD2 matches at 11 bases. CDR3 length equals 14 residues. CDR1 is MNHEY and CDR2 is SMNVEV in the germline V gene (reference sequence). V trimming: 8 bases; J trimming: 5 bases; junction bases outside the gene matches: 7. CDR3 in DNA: TGTGCCAGCTCGGGACTAGCGGAGGGGGAGACCCAGTACTTC. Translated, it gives CASSGLAEGETQYF.

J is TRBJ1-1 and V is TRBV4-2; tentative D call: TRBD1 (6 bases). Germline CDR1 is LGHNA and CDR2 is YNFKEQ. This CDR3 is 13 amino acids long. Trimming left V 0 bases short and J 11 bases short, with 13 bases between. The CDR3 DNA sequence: TGTGCCAGCAGCCAAGAGAGGGGGGGAAAGGCTTTCTTT. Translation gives CASSQERGGKAFF.